This T cell receptor (beta chain) was recorded in a study of T cell responses to AZD1222 COVID-19 vaccine. General study points: Scientists sampled the repertoires only once the peak T cell response had passed.

A note on this clone: Antigen specificity is unknown.

The V end lost 1 base, the J end lost 7 bases, and 14 bases lay between the germline ends. The germline V gene has CDR1 SGHTA and CDR2 FQGNSA. The CDR3 is 14 residues long. Sequencing used immunoSEQ multiplex PCR; TCRdb keeps in-frame clones, though not all of them. The data show 100,000 to 150,000 clones, about 87% seen once. V gene TRBV7-2 combines with J gene TRBJ2-7, with a possible D match to TRBD2 (5 bases). The material was peripheral blood, obtained on day 0 of AZD1222 vaccination. The receptor was isolated from an adult in good health. The CDR3 reads CASSLGPRTWEQYF. DNA for the CDR3: TGTGCCAGCAGCTTAGGACCCCGGACTTGGGAGCAGTACTTC.